A single sample gave rise to the 32 T cell receptor beta chains below, sequenced in a study of cytomegalovirus exposure and HLA in healthy donors. The PCR contained 60 Vbeta and 13 Jbeta primers. Some clones are missing from TCRdb's copy, which holds only in-frame ones; the method was immunoSEQ multiplex PCR. The sample lists 100,000 to 150,000 clones; 60% to 85% were seen once. Material: PBMCs. The receptors come from a woman aged 40 to 50 in good health and CMV-seropositive.

The genes are TRBV2 and TRBJ2-5, with TRBD2 matching 13 bases. The V segment lost 5 bases and the J segment 4 bases; nucleotides outside the gene matches: 7. This CDR3 is built from 16 residues. CDR1 and CDR2 (germline): SNHLY, FYNNEI. CDR3 protein: CASSSRLAGGTETQYF. The CDR3 region has the DNA TGTGCCAGCAGTAGTAGACTAGCGGGAGGCACAGAGACCCAGTACTTC.

This chain joins TRBV2 and TRBJ2-2; 9 nucleotides match TRBD1. Germline CDR1 and CDR2: SNHLY and FYNNEI. The CDR3 loop spans 16 amino acids. With 4 bases clipped from V and 5 bases from J, the junction kept 8 bases outside the gene matches. The CDR3 DNA reads TGTGCCAGCAGTGTGAGGGGACAGGGAGGTACCGGGGAGCTGTTTTTT. Translation gives CASSVRGQGGTGELFF.

The chain links TRBV2 to TRBJ2-5; 13 bases line up with TRBD2. The CDR3 has 18 residues. V dropped 2 bases and J dropped 5; count of bases not matched to a gene: 11. Germline assignment: CDR1 SNHLY and CDR2 FYNNEI. The CDR3 nucleotides are TGTGCCAGCAGTGAATATGGACTAGCGGGAGACACGTGGGAGACCCAGTACTTC. Protein product: CASSEYGLAGDTWETQYF.

A remark on this clone: The conserved phenylalanine or tryptophan normally closing the CDR3 is absent here, so this likely arose from a read error. The limits of the CDR3 on the DNA are not certain, so only TCRdb's listed CDR3 is given. V usage is TRBV4-2 and J usage is TRBJ2-7; the table's D call TRBD1 went unverified against the DNA. Germline lookup yields CDR1 LGHNA and CDR2 YNFKEQ. Ends included, the CDR3 has 9 residues. The CDR3 sequence is CASSQGPGS.

The chain combines TRBV7-3 with TRBJ2-1; 8 bases align to TRBD2. Germline assignment: CDR1 SGHTA and CDR2 FQGTGA. There are 16 residues in the CDR3. Losses at the gene ends were 1 base for V and 6 bases for J; bases not matched to a gene: 8. Written as DNA, the CDR3 is TGTGCCAGCAGCTTAAGTCTCGGGGGGGGCCGCAATGAGCAGTTCTTC. It yields the protein CASSLSLGGGRNEQFF. Combining the CDR3 with reference TRBV7-3 and TRBJ2-1 gives the whole variable domain GAGVSQTPSNKVTEKGKYVELRCDPISGHTALYWYRQSLGQGPEFLIYFQGTGAADDSGLPNDRFFAVRPEGSVSTLKIQRTERGDSAVYLCASSLSLGGGRNEQFFGPGTRLTVL.

CDR3 amino acids: CASRSQGAGNTIYF. Written as DNA, the CDR3 is TGTGCCAGCAGATCACAGGGGGCCGGAAACACCATATATTTT. The J gene is TRBJ1-3, the V gene TRBV13; TRBD1 aligns across 9 bases. Germline values: CDR1 PRHDT, CDR2 FYEKMQ (reference sequence). This CDR3 has 14 residues. V lost 6 bases, J lost 4 bases, and 4 bases stayed unmatched.

The chain couples TRBV4-2 to TRBJ2-6; 11 nucleotides match TRBD1. The CDR3 runs to 17 residues. Germline CDR1 LGHNA, CDR2 YNFKEQ. After removal of 8 bases from V and 0 bases from J, the junction contained 6 bases not matched to a gene. The CDR3 here is CASCGTGGGSGANVLTF. The CDR3 DNA sequence: TGTGCCAGCTGCGGGACAGGGGGGGGCTCTGGGGCCAACGTCCTGACTTTC.

In its sample, this clone was seen once. The gene calls are TRBV18 and TRBJ1-4; D is ambiguous. This CDR3 spans 15 amino acids. V lost 3 bases and J 0 bases, leaving 8 bases between the germline ends. Germline lookup yields CDR1 KGHSH and CDR2 LQKENI. In DNA, the CDR3 is TGTGCCAGCTCACCCCAACAAGCAACTAATGAAAAACTGTTTTTT. This translates into CASSPQQATNEKLFF.

This chain connects TRBV19 to TRBJ1-6; D perhaps matches TRBD1 (6 bases). This CDR3 comprises 17 residues. Germline lookup yields CDR1 LNHDA and CDR2 SQIVND (reference sequence). V lost 5 bases, J lost 6 bases, and 20 bases lay in between. CDR3 coding DNA: TGTGCCAGTAGTCGAACAGGGAGAATGGGAATTAATTCACCCCTCCACTTT. Its protein product is CASSRTGRMGINSPLHF.

The chain couples TRBV7-3 to TRBJ2-3; TRBD1 matches 9 bases. The ends lost 5 bases at V and 6 bases at J; junction bases unmatched: 6. Germline CDR1 and CDR2: SGHTA and FQGTGA. The length of the CDR3 is 14 residues. CDR3 coding DNA: TGTGCCAGCAGCCTCGGGACAGGGACGGATACGCAGTATTTT. Translated: CASSLGTGTDTQYF.

A few counts support this clone. The chain is built from TRBV6-1 and TRBJ2-3, with 7 bases fitting TRBD2. CDR1 and CDR2 (germline): MNHNS, SASEGT. This CDR3 is 15 amino acids long. V shed 2 bases and J 3 bases; nucleotides not matched to a gene: 5. CDR3: CASSENHGGTDTQYF. In DNA, the CDR3 is TGTGCCAGCAGTGAAAATCACGGGGGGACAGATACGCAGTATTTT.

The chain uses TRBV9 and TRBJ2-3, with unresolved D. V was trimmed by 1 base and J by 5 bases, leaving 11 bases between them. Germline-derived CDR1 and CDR2 are SGDLS and YYNGEE. The CDR3 extends over 14 amino acids. CDR3 region: CASSVLGTQDTQYF. The CDR3 DNA follows: TGTGCCAGCAGCGTACTTGGCACCCAAGATACGCAGTATTTT.

The chain is built from TRBV28 and TRBJ2-7, with D possibly TRBD1 on 6 matching bases. Germline V gene data show CDR1 as MDHEN and CDR2 as SYDVKM. The CDR3 is made up of 14 amino acids. V lost 5 bases and J 5 bases, leaving 16 bases between the germline ends. CDR3 loop: CASSLTGLGNEQYF. CDR3 bases: TGTGCCAGCAGTCTGACAGGATTGGGGAACGAGCAGTACTTC.

This sequence joins TRBV9 and TRBJ2-3; 7 nucleotides agree with TRBD1. Per germline, CDR1 SGDLS and CDR2 YYNGEE. V was pared by 5 bases and J by 0 bases, with 9 bases of the junction left unmatched. The CDR3 has 16 residues. CDR3 coding DNA: TGTGCCAGCAGTCTACAGGGGCGCCACAGCACAGATACGCAGTATTTT. Amino acids: CASSLQGRHSTDTQYF.

The J gene is TRBJ2-5, the V gene TRBV5-4; tentative D call: TRBD1 (5 bases). V gave up 2 bases and J gave up 5 bases, with 10 bases separating them. This CDR3 has 13 residues. The V gene's germline CDR1 is SGHNT and CDR2 YYREEE (reference sequence). The CDR3 sequence: CASSLPGWETQYF. For the CDR3, the DNA is TGTGCCAGCAGCTTACCAGGGTGGGAGACCCAGTACTTC.

The rearrangement joins TRBV7-9 to TRBJ2-5, with 8 bases matching TRBD1. V gave up 5 bases and J gave up 7 bases; unmatched junction bases: 12. The CDR3 totals 15 residues. From germline, CDR1 is SEHNR and CDR2 FQNEAQ (reference sequence). CDR3 DNA sequence: TGTGCCAGCAGCGTGGATAGGACAGGGTTTGGGACCCAGTACTTC. Amino acid sequence: CASSVDRTGFGTQYF.

The chain has TRBV7-8 and TRBJ2-2; a weak D match, TRBD2 (7 bases). V was trimmed by 5 bases and J by 0 bases, leaving 22 bases between them. Germline V CDR1 and CDR2: SGHVS, FQNEAQ. This CDR3 region has 19 residues. This CDR3 is CASSPRGVPGGTNTGELFF. As DNA, the CDR3 is TGTGCCAGCAGCCCCCGGGGGGTTCCGGGGGGCACGAACACCGGGGAGCTGTTTTTT.

This sequence joins TRBV6-5 and TRBJ2-7; TRBD1 is a possible D gene (5 bases). Trimming stripped 5 bases from V and 3 bases from J, with 11 bases between. CDR1 MNHEY and CDR2 SVGAGI come from the germline V gene. The CDR3 runs 13 residues. The CDR3 nucleotides are TGTGCCAGCAGTGTACAGGCTGACTACGAGCAGTACTTC. This encodes CASSVQADYEQYF.

The V and J genes are TRBV29-1 and TRBJ1-2; D is ambiguous. In germline, CDR1 is SQVTM, CDR2 ANQGSEA. The ends were cut back, 4 bases at V and 8 bases at J, with 11 bases in the middle. The CDR3 consists of 11 residues. CDR3 loop: CSVGATGGYTF. The CDR3 DNA reads TGCAGCGTTGGGGCTACTGGGGGCTACACCTTC.

The rearrangement links TRBV19 to TRBJ1-2; 7 bases map to TRBD1. The length of the CDR3 is 14 residues. V trimming: 0 bases; J trimming: 5 bases; junction bases outside the gene matches: 3. Germline-derived CDR1 and CDR2 are LNHDA and SQIVND (reference sequence). This CDR3 is CASSIDTGEYGYTF. CDR3 nucleotide sequence: TGTGCCAGTAGTATAGATACAGGGGAATATGGCTACACCTTC.

The chain carries TRBV18 and TRBJ2-7; D is uncertain. CDR1 and CDR2 (germline): KGHSH, LQKENI. The V end lost 2 bases, the J end lost 2 bases, and 10 bases lay between the germline ends. The CDR3 is 14 amino acids. The CDR3 reads CASSPDSTAYEQYF. For the CDR3, the DNA is TGTGCCAGCTCACCAGACTCCACGGCCTACGAGCAGTACTTC.

This sequence joins TRBV7-2 and TRBJ1-2; 8 bases are a match to TRBD1. CDR1 is SGHTA, CDR2 FQGNSA, per germline. V lost 2 bases to trimming and J lost 4 bases; unmatched junction nucleotides: 6. This CDR3 is 15 amino acids long. CDR3 coding DNA: TGTGCCAGCAGCTTACTCCAGGGGGCTCCCTATGGCTACACCTTC. Translated: CASSLLQGAPYGYTF.

CDR3 sequence (DNA): TGTGCCAGTAGCCGCGGACTAGCGGGAGTTGGCACAGATACGCAGTATTTT. This gives the protein CASSRGLAGVGTDTQYF. The V and J genes are TRBV19 and TRBJ2-3, with TRBD2 matching over 13 bases. This CDR3 is built from 17 residues. Germline V gene lookup returns CDR1 LNHDA and CDR2 SQIVND (reference sequence). V gave up 6 bases and J gave up 1 base; unmatched junction bases: 7.

In its sample, this clone was seen a few times. The chain uses TRBV19 and TRBJ2-1; D is undetermined. The CDR3 has 14 amino acids. Germline values: CDR1 LNHDA, CDR2 SQIVND (reference sequence). V dropped 1 base and J dropped 4 bases, with 8 bases sitting between them. The CDR3 DNA reads as TGTGCCAGTAGTATAGCAACAGCATACAATGAGCAGTTCTTC. This encodes CASSIATAYNEQFF.

This clone was recorded only once. V is TRBV5-6 and J is TRBJ1-4; TRBD1 matches at 7 bases. From germline, CDR1 is SGHDT and CDR2 YYEEEE. V was pared by 2 bases and J by 8 bases, with 6 bases of the junction left unmatched. The CDR3 totals 14 residues. CDR3 sequence (DNA): TGTGCCAGCAGCTTACCGGGACAGACAGAAAAACTGTTTTTT. It codes for CASSLPGQTEKLFF.

The CDR3 DNA follows: TGTGCCGGAGAGAAGAGCTCTGGAAACACCATATATTTT. Translation: CAGEKSSGNTIYF. The chain couples TRBV30 to TRBJ1-3, with unresolved D. CDR1 and CDR2 from the germline V gene are GTSNPN and SVGIG (reference sequence). V dropped 8 bases and J dropped 0 bases, with 11 bases sitting between them. This CDR3 region has 13 residues.

The table lists this clone with a few counts. The chain uses TRBV4-3 and TRBJ2-1; 16 bases are shared with TRBD2. The CDR3 has 15 residues. Unmatched junction bases numbered 3, after V lost 4 bases and J lost 9 bases. Germline V gene sequence: CDR1 LGHNA, CDR2 YSLEER. CDR3 sequence (DNA): TGCGCCAGCAGCCCGGGACTAGCGGGGGGGACTGAGCAGTTCTTC. Translated, it gives CASSPGLAGGTEQFF.

The rearrangement uses TRBV5-4 and TRBJ2-5; 12 bases agree with TRBD1. This CDR3 is 18 amino acids long. Per germline, CDR1 SGHNT and CDR2 YYREEE (reference sequence). The ends lost 4 bases at V and 8 bases at J; junction bases unmatched: 18. In nucleotides, the CDR3 is TGTGCCAGCAGCACCGGGACAGGGGGCGGAGGTGGTGTTAATACCCAGTACTTC. Its protein is CASSTGTGGGGGVNTQYF. Complete variable domain (other parts from reference TRBV5-4 and TRBJ2-5): ETGVTQSPTHLIKTRGQQVTLRCSSQSGHNTVSWYQQALGQGPQFIFQYYREEENGRGNFPPRFSGLQFPNYSSELNVNALELDDSALYLCASSTGTGGGGGVNTQYFGPGTRLLVL.

This chain uses TRBV6-1 with TRBJ1-3; 7 nucleotides line up with TRBD1. Germline-derived CDR1 and CDR2 are MNHNS and SASEGT. V shed 3 bases and J 3 bases; nucleotides not matched to a gene: 5. The CDR3 is made up of 15 amino acids. CDR3 bases: TGTGCCAGCAGTGACCCCGGGACAGTTGGAAACACCATATATTTT. Translated: CASSDPGTVGNTIYF.

The chain links TRBV5-6 to TRBJ1-2; 9 nucleotides line up with TRBD1. Germline loops: CDR1 SGHDT, CDR2 YYEEEE. Losses at the gene ends were 0 bases for V and 7 bases for J; bases not matched to a gene: 4. This CDR3 has 14 amino acids. CDR3 bases: TGTGCCAGCAGCTTGGGACAGGGGGTAGGTGGCTACACCTTC. Protein product: CASSLGQGVGGYTF.

This clone has just a few counts. V is TRBV27 and J is TRBJ2-7; D possibly corresponds to TRBD1 (6 bases). Deletions cut 3 bases from V and 5 bases from J, with 14 bases between. The CDR3 consists of 14 residues. Per the germline V gene, CDR1 is MNHEY and CDR2 is SMNVEV (reference sequence). Here the CDR3 reads CASSFGQGTHEQYF. In DNA form, the CDR3 reads TGTGCCAGCAGTTTTGGTCAGGGGACCCACGAGCAGTACTTC.

In its sample, this clone was seen once. The J gene is TRBJ1-6, the V gene TRBV6-4; D might be TRBD1 (5 bases). V lost 3 bases to trimming and J lost 7 bases, with 16 bases between them. CDR1 and CDR2 (germline): MRHNA, SNTAGT. The CDR3 spans 16 residues. The CDR3 loop is CASSDPTQDTNSPLHF. DNA of the CDR3: TGTGCCAGCAGTGATCCCACACAGGATACCAATTCACCCCTCCACTTT.